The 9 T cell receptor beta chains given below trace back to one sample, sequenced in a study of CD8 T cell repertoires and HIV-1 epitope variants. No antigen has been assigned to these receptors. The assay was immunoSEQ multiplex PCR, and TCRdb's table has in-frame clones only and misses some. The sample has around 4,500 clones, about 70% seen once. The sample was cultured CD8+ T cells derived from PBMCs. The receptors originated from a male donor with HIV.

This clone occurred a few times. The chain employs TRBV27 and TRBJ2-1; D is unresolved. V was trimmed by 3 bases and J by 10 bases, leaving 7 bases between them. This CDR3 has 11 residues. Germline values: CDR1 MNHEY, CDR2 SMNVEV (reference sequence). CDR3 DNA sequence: TGTGCCAGCAGTTTGACCGGGGAGCAGTTCTTC. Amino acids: CASSLTGEQFF.

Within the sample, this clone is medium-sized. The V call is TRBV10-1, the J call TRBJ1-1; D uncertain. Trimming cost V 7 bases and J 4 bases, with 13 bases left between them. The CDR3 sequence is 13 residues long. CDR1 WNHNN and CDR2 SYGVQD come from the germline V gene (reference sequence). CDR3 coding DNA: TGCGCCAGCAATTCTAAACGGGCCACTGAAGCTTTCTTT. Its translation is CASNSKRATEAFF.

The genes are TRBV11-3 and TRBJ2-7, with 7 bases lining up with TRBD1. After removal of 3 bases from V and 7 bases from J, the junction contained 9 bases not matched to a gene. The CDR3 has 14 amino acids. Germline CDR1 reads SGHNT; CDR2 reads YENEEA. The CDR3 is CASSLGQYLREQYF. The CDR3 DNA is TGTGCCAGCAGCTTGGGACAGTACCTTCGTGAGCAGTACTTC. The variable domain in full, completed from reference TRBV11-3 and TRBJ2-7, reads EAGVVQSPRYKIIEKKQPVAFWCNPISGHNTLYWYLQNLGQGPELLIRYENEEAVDDSQLPKDRFSAERLKGVDSTLKIQPAELGDSAVYLCASSLGQYLREQYFGPGTRLTVT.

The CDR3 region is CASSLDSSSYTGELFF. Written as DNA, the CDR3 is TGTGCCAGCAGCTTAGATTCAAGCAGCTACACCGGGGAGCTGTTTTTT. The chain recombines TRBV11-2 with TRBJ2-2; the D is unclear. The V gene's germline CDR1 is SGHAT and CDR2 FQNNGV. V was shortened by 0 bases and J by 3 bases, with 11 bases between the two germline ends. This CDR3 is 16 amino acids long.

In DNA, the CDR3 is TGTGCCAGTAGTACAACTCCGTCAGGGGCTTATGGCTACACCTTC. Translation: CASSTTPSGAYGYTF. V gene TRBV19 combines with J gene TRBJ1-2, with D perhaps TRBD1 (6 bases). Germline CDR1 reads LNHDA; CDR2 reads SQIVND (reference sequence). The CDR3 runs to 15 residues. V shed 4 bases and J shed 5 bases, with 17 bases lying between them.

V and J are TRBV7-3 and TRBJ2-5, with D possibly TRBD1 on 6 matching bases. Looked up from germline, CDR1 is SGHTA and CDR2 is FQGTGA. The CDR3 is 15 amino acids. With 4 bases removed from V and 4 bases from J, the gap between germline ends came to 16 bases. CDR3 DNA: TGTGCCAGCAGCTCTCAGGGGAGTGTGGGAGAGACCCAGTACTTC. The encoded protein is CASSSQGSVGETQYF.

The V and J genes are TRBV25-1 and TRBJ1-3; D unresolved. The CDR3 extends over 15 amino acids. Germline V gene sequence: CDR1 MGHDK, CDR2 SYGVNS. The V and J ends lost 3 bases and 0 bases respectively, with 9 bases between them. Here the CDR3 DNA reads TGTGCCAGCAGTGATTTTGGCAGCTCTGGAAACACCATATATTTT. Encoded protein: CASSDFGSSGNTIYF.

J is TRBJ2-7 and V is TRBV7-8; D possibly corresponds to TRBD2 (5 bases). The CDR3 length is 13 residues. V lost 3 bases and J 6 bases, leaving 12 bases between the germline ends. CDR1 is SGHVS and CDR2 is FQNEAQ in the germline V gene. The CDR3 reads CASSLVSSGEQYF. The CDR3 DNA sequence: TGTGCCAGCAGCTTGGTGTCGAGCGGCGAGCAGTACTTC.

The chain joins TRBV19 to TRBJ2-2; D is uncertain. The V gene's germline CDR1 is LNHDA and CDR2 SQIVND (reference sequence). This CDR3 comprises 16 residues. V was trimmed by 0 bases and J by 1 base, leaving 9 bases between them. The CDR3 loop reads CASSIDLRGNTGELFF. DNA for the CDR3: TGTGCCAGTAGTATAGATCTTCGTGGGAACACCGGGGAGCTGTTTTTT.